Below are 26 T cell receptor beta chains sequenced from a single sample in a study of T cells after yellow fever vaccination. TCRdb reanalysed the 5' RACE reads using MiXCR and keeps one entry per CDR3 protein. The profile shows approximately 610,000 distinct CDR3 sequences, around a sixth of them singletons. Sample: PBMCs, taken roughly 5 days after the first yellow fever vaccination. The receptors were sampled from a man younger than 30 who received the YFV17D yellow fever vaccine.

V usage is TRBV3-1 and J usage is TRBJ1-6; D remains ambiguous. Germline values: CDR1 LGHDT, CDR2 YNNKEL (reference sequence). The CDR3 totals 11 residues. Deletions cut 7 bases from V and 13 bases from J, with 11 bases between. DNA for the CDR3: TGTGCCAGCACCCAGGCGGGGCCCCTCCACTTT. Residues: CASTQAGPLHF.

The rearrangement joins TRBV10-3 to TRBJ2-7, with TRBD2 as a possible D gene (5 bases). The CDR3 extends over 14 amino acids. Trimming removed 6 bases from V and 3 bases from J, with 15 bases in between. Germline values: CDR1 ENHRY, CDR2 SYGVKD. CDR3 bases: TGTGCCATCAGAGCCCCGGGGTCCCTCTACGAGCAGTACTTC. Translated, it gives CAIRAPGSLYEQYF.

Only a few counts were recorded for this clonotype. This rearrangement joins TRBV20-1 to TRBJ2-3; D possibly corresponds to TRBD2 (6 bases). Deletions cut 3 bases from V and 4 bases from J, with 17 bases between. From germline, CDR1 is DFQATT and CDR2 SNEGSKA (reference sequence). The CDR3 spans 15 residues. CDR3 sequence reads: CSASPIGEAADTQYF. The CDR3, as DNA: TGCAGTGCTAGTCCCATCGGGGAGGCCGCAGATACGCAGTATTTT.

This clonotype has only a few counts. This rearrangement joins TRBV5-5 to TRBJ1-5, with a weak D call TRBD1 (5 bases). Germline CDR1 reads SGHKS; CDR2 reads YYEKEE (reference sequence). V was trimmed by 1 base and J by 0 bases, leaving 8 bases between them. The CDR3 spans 15 residues. The CDR3 loop reads CASSLQQGSNQPQHF. The CDR3 DNA is TGTGCCAGCAGCTTGCAGCAGGGTAGCAATCAGCCCCAGCATTTT.

This clonotype was seen a few times. The chain recombines TRBV18 with TRBJ2-4; possibly TRBD1 for D (6 bases). This CDR3 has 13 amino acids. Trimming stripped 2 bases from V and 6 bases from J, with 8 bases between. Germline CDR1 and CDR2: KGHSH and LQKENI. The CDR3 DNA reads TGTGCCAGCTCACCAAGGGACATAAACATTCAGTACTTC. It translates to CASSPRDINIQYF.

This rearrangement joins TRBV20-1 to TRBJ2-3; 11 bases are shared with TRBD2. Trimming at V came to 6 bases and at J to 3 bases, leaving 5 bases not matched to a gene. The CDR3 is 14 residues long. Germline V gene sequence: CDR1 DFQATT, CDR2 SNEGSKA (reference sequence). The CDR3 here is CSAVTSGGTDTQYF. The CDR3 DNA follows: TGCAGTGCCGTAACTAGCGGGGGTACAGATACGCAGTATTTT.

In its sample, this clonotype was seen a few times. The chain recombines TRBV6-1 with TRBJ2-7; D may be TRBD1 (6 bases). This CDR3 has 15 amino acids. Germline loops: CDR1 MNHNS, CDR2 SASEGT. Trimming stripped 6 bases from V and 2 bases from J, with 17 bases between. In DNA, the CDR3 is TGTGCCAGCAGAACCACAGGGCGCCCTACCTACGAGCAGTACTTC. Translated, it gives CASRTTGRPTYEQYF.

CDR3 coding DNA: TGCAGCGTTGCGGGACAGACAAACACTGAAGCTTTCTTT. Amino acid sequence: CSVAGQTNTEAFF. J is TRBJ1-1 and V is TRBV29-1, with TRBD1 matching 7 bases. Germline loops: CDR1 SQVTM, CDR2 ANQGSEA. V dropped 4 bases and J dropped 2; count of bases not matched to a gene: 4. The CDR3 runs to 13 residues.

This clonotype has just a few counts. This rearrangement joins TRBV20-1 to TRBJ2-3, with TRBD2 matching 14 bases. CDR1 DFQATT and CDR2 SNEGSKA come from the germline V gene (reference sequence). J was trimmed by 8 bases and V by 0 bases; bases with no gene match: 10. The CDR3 extends over 17 amino acids. The CDR3 nucleotides are TGCAGTGCTAGAGATGGAGGACTAGCGGGGGGTTTGGGTACGCAGTATTTT. Encoded protein: CSARDGGLAGGLGTQYF.

The table lists this clonotype with a few counts. This chain joins TRBV19 and TRBJ1-1; D may be TRBD1 (6 bases). V was shortened by 6 bases and J by 0 bases, with 11 bases between the two germline ends. Looked up from germline, CDR1 is LNHDA and CDR2 is SQIVND (reference sequence). CDR3 length equals 14 residues. CDR3 region: CASRSDRLNTEAFF. The CDR3 bases are TGTGCCAGTAGGAGTGACAGGCTGAACACTGAAGCTTTCTTT. The complete variable domain, with remaining parts taken from reference TRBV19 and TRBJ1-1, reads DGGITQSPKYLFRKEGQNVTLSCEQNLNHDAMYWYRQDPGQGLRLIYYSQIVNDFQKGDIAEGYSVSREKKESFPLTVTSAQKNPTAFYLCASRSDRLNTEAFFGQGTRLTVV.

The chain joins TRBV19 to TRBJ1-2; D call uncertain. Germline CDR1 reads LNHDA; CDR2 reads SQIVND (reference sequence). V lost 7 bases and J lost 4, with 13 bases in between. This CDR3 has 13 amino acids. The CDR3 DNA reads as TGTGCCAGTACCAAGTCAGTTCCCTATGGCTACACCTTC. Its protein product is CASTKSVPYGYTF.

This clonotype was seen only a few times. The junction differs from germline at one of its ends, possibly a read error. The rearrangement uses TRBV12-5 and TRBJ2-7, with a tentative D call TRBD2 (6 bases). CDR3 length: 13 amino acids. Germline V gene sequence: CDR1 LGHNT, CDR2 FRNRAP. The CDR3 sequence: CASGLGGLYEQYF. The CDR3 bases are TGTGCTAGTGGGTTGGGGGGACTCTACGAGCAGTACTTC. Together with reference TRBV12-5 and TRBJ2-7, the CDR3 gives the full variable domain: DARVTQTPRHKVTEMGQEVTMRCQPILGHNTVFWYRQTMMQGLELLAYFRNRAPLDDSGMPKDRFSAEMPDATLATLKIQPSEPRDSAVYFCASGLGGLYEQYFGPGTRLTVT.

This clonotype was observed a handful of times. This chain links TRBV20-1 with TRBJ2-1; 7 bases map to TRBD2. This CDR3 has 12 residues. Germline loops: CDR1 DFQATT, CDR2 SNEGSKA (reference sequence). CDR3 in amino acids: CVVASGYNEQFF. The DNA of the CDR3 is TGCGTTGTCGCTAGCGGCTACAATGAGCAGTTCTTC.

The chain combines TRBV12-3 or TRBV12-4 with TRBJ2-2; 8 nucleotides match TRBD2. The trim removed 5 bases at V and 0 bases at J, leaving 8 bases unmatched. CDR3 size: 17 residues. CDR3 sequence: CASSPGGLASNTGELFF. The CDR3 bases are TGTGCCAGCAGTCCTGGCGGACTAGCCTCGAACACCGGGGAGCTGTTTTTT.

The genes are TRBV7-2 and TRBJ1-3; D not resolved. Germline CDR1 SGHTA, CDR2 FQGNSA. Trimming removed 5 bases at V and 4 bases at J, with 9 bases between. This CDR3 has 13 residues. CDR3 sequence reads: CASSNSRGNTIYF. In DNA form, the CDR3 reads TGTGCCAGCAGCAATTCTAGGGGAAACACCATATATTTT.

This clonotype was observed a handful of times. V is TRBV6-6 and J is TRBJ1-4, with D uncertain. Germline loops: CDR1 MNHNY, CDR2 SVGAGI (reference sequence). The V and J ends lost 7 bases and 3 bases respectively, with 6 bases between them. The CDR3 has 12 amino acids. DNA of the CDR3: TGTGCCAGCACCAAACCTAATGAAAAACTGTTTTTT. Translation: CASTKPNEKLFF.

The chain joins TRBV3-1 to TRBJ1-5; D gene uncertain. Trimming cost V 1 base and J 6 bases, with 7 bases left between them. CDR3 length: 13 residues. Germline lookup yields CDR1 LGHDT and CDR2 YNNKEL (reference sequence). The CDR3 region has the DNA TGTGCCAGCAGCCAAGGTACTTTTCAGCCCCAGCATTTT. Translating gives CASSQGTFQPQHF.

The chain combines TRBV20-1 with TRBJ2-3; D perhaps matches TRBD2 (5 bases). This CDR3 contains 14 residues. V was trimmed by 6 bases and J by 1 base, leaving 14 bases between them. Germline V gene lookup returns CDR1 DFQATT and CDR2 SNEGSKA (reference sequence). DNA for the CDR3: TGCAGTGCAAAACTAGTGTCTGGCACAGATACGCAGTATTTT. Encoded protein: CSAKLVSGTDTQYF.

This clonotype was counted a few times. The J gene is TRBJ2-3, the V gene TRBV5-1; 7 bases are a match to TRBD2. Losses at the gene ends were 2 bases for V and 0 bases for J; bases not matched to a gene: 9. Germline V CDR1 and CDR2: SGHRS, YFSETQ. The CDR3 totals 17 residues. The CDR3 protein is CASSFYVSGDSTDTQYF. The CDR3, as DNA: TGCGCCAGCAGCTTCTACGTGAGCGGGGATAGCACAGATACGCAGTATTTT. The full variable domain, completed using reference TRBV5-1 and TRBJ2-3, is KAGVTQTPRYLIKTRGQQVTLSCSPISGHRSVSWYQQTPGQGLQFLFEYFSETQRNKGNFPGRFSGRQFSNSRSEMNVSTLELGDSALYLCASSFYVSGDSTDTQYFGPGTRLTVL.

This clonotype was seen a few times. This rearrangement joins TRBV15 to TRBJ1-6, with D unresolved. CDR1 is LNHNV, CDR2 YYDKDF, per germline (reference sequence). The CDR3 has 16 amino acids. Trimming removed 0 bases from V and 14 bases from J, with 20 bases in between. This CDR3 reads CATSRDSWEPSSTLHF. The DNA for the CDR3 is TGTGCCACCAGCAGAGATTCGTGGGAGCCCAGTTCCACCCTCCACTTT.

This clonotype was observed a handful of times. The CDR3 spells CASSSAGLVKTQYF. CDR3 sequence (DNA): TGTGCCAGCAGCTCTGCGGGACTAGTAAAGACCCAGTACTTC. The chain is built from TRBV7-2 and TRBJ2-5, with 8 bases matching TRBD2. V dropped 4 bases and J dropped 6; count of bases not matched to a gene: 7. The CDR3 totals 14 residues. Germline V lookup: CDR1 SGHTA, CDR2 FQGNSA.

The J gene is TRBJ2-7, the V gene TRBV12-3 or TRBV12-4; D may match TRBD1 or TRBD2 (5 bases each). This CDR3 spans 12 amino acids. Trimming took off 6 bases at V and 4 bases at J, with 10 bases between the two ends. The CDR3 coding sequence is TGTGCCAGCAGAGAGGGGCTTTACGAGCAGTACTTC. It translates to CASREGLYEQYF.

This clonotype showed up just a few times. The gene calls are TRBV2 and TRBJ2-3; unclear D gene. The CDR3 loop spans 11 amino acids. Trimming pared 8 bases from V and 5 bases from J, leaving 8 bases between. The germline V gene encodes CDR1 SNHLY and CDR2 FYNNEI. The CDR3 DNA sequence: TGTGCCAGCTCAACGGGAGATACGCAGTATTTT. Translated: CASSTGDTQYF.

This clonotype was seen more than once but under ten times. The chain combines TRBV4-3 with TRBJ2-1; TRBD1 matches at 9 bases. This CDR3 comprises 17 residues. Germline CDR1 is LGHNA and CDR2 is YSLEER. The V segment lost 0 bases and the J segment 8 bases; nucleotides outside the gene matches: 11. CDR3 DNA: TGCGCCAGCAGCCAAGATCGAGGGACAGGGCAACCCGATGAGCAGTTCTTC. This sequence encodes CASSQDRGTGQPDEQFF.

The chain carries TRBV28 and TRBJ2-2; D gene unclear. The CDR3 runs to 13 residues. Germline assignment: CDR1 MDHEN and CDR2 SYDVKM. V dropped 10 bases and J dropped 0 bases, with 9 bases sitting between them. CDR3 region: CATRRSNTGELFF. Written as DNA, the CDR3 is TGTGCCACCAGGCGTTCGAACACCGGGGAGCTGTTTTTT.

This clonotype has just a few counts. The rearrangement joins TRBV7-6 to TRBJ2-2; D is ambiguous. Germline-derived CDR1 and CDR2 are SGHVS and FNYEAQ. The CDR3 runs 13 residues. V was pared by 10 bases and J by 0 bases, with 9 bases between. The DNA for the CDR3 is TGTGCCACCTGGCTACCGAACACCGGGGAGCTGTTTTTT. Residues: CATWLPNTGELFF. Combining the CDR3 with reference TRBV7-6 and TRBJ2-2 gives the whole variable domain GAGVSQSPRYKVTKRGQDVALRCDPISGHVSLYWYRQALGQGPEFLTYFNYEAQQDKSGLPNDRFSAERPEGSISTLTIQRTEQRDSAMYRCATWLPNTGELFFGEGSRLTVL.